This TCR beta chain was obtained from a study of shared clonotypes between healthy human individuals. About the research overall: The composition of the donors was two women and a few men aged 18 to 49. Study outcomes and limitations: Among donors, sharing of clonotypes was expected to be affected by sequencing depth. In a handful of donors, around 5% of naive CD4 clonotypes appeared in common.

V lost 6 bases and J lost 1; bases outside the gene matches: 5. Germline CDR1 MNHEY, CDR2 SVGAGI. The CDR3 sequence is 15 residues long. Naivety among CD8 cells was defined by CD45RO negativity and positive CCR7 selection, thereby excluding terminally differentiated effector memory CD45RA+ cells. On this clone: Its antigen remains unknown.

As handled by the study authors: Sequence data from immunoSEQ were junction-only and lacked quality scores; consequently, filtering differed. Data came from immunoSEQ multiplex PCR; TCRdb stores just in-frame clones and leaves some out. D and trimming were read from the DNA, whereas the V and J calls and clone size are those reported in that table. The repertoire has approximately 2,000,000 clones, about 94% of them found once; the top ten carry under 2%. This sequence was found in a man between 18 and 35 years old in good health. Some clones in this sample may be carry-over from other donors' samples. Specimen: naive CD8+ T cells from PBMCs. The V and J genes are TRBV6-5 and TRBJ2-1, with TRBD2 matching over 8 bases. CDR3: CASRAGTSSYNEQFF. The CDR3 nucleotides are TGTGCCAGCAGGGCCGGGACTAGTTCCTACAATGAGCAGTTCTTC.